This T cell receptor (beta chain) was observed in a study of blood T cell repertoires in COVID-19. On the study more broadly: The samples span acute and convalescent COVID-19 from the United States, Italy and Spain. From T cells, B-cell-depleted T cells, or PBMCs came the material, which was cDNA or gDNA.

How the authors handled the data: Nucleated cell counts were estimated from reference gene primer amplification. Sequenced by immunoSEQ multiplex PCR; TCRdb stores in-frame clones only, minus some. V, J and clone size reflect that table, while D and trimming were determined from the DNA. Of about 74,000 clones in the sample, 78% are singletons; the top ten hold 15%. CDR3 length: 18 amino acids. The chain employs TRBV21-1 and TRBJ2-5; the table's D call, TRBD1, has no DNA check behind it. TRBV21-1 is a recognized pseudogene. Sequenced: peripheral blood. This clonotype was obtained from a human donor in a cohort sampled during active COVID-19. The DNA for the CDR3 is TGTGCCAGCAGCATGGGGACAGGGGGCGCGCAGTACCAAGAGACCCAGTACTTC. Encoded protein: CASSMGTGGAQYQETQYF.